Listed here are 25 T cell receptor beta chains from one sample, sequenced in a study of T cell responses to AZD1222 COVID-19 vaccine. Clones were sequenced by immunoSEQ multiplex PCR, and TCRdb holds only the in-frame ones, with some missing. The repertoire holds over 120,000 clones, with roughly 92% as singletons. Material: peripheral blood, obtained on day 0 of AZD1222 vaccination. The receptors come from an adult in good health.

The V call is TRBV2, the J call TRBJ1-2, with D tentatively TRBD1 (5 bases). The CDR3 covers 15 residues. Germline lookup yields CDR1 SNHLY and CDR2 FYNNEI. Trimming cost V 9 bases and J 4 bases, with 21 bases left between them. CDR3 nucleotide sequence: TGTGCCAGTACGATGATTGGGCTTGGGGGCTATGGCTACACCTTC. It translates to CASTMIGLGGYGYTF.

The gene calls are TRBV11-2 and TRBJ2-1; D unresolved. The CDR3 extends over 15 amino acids. CDR1 and CDR2 from the germline V gene are SGHAT and FQNNGV. Trimming removed 0 bases from V and 0 bases from J, with 6 bases in between. Here the CDR3 reads CASSLEDYSYNEQFF. The DNA of the CDR3 is TGTGCCAGCAGCTTAGAGGATTACTCCTACAATGAGCAGTTCTTC.

This chain joins TRBV12-3 or TRBV12-4 and TRBJ2-3; 7 nucleotides match TRBD2. The trim removed 5 bases at V and 5 bases at J, leaving 4 bases unmatched. The CDR3 covers 13 residues. CDR3 sequence: CASSRGEGDTQYF. The CDR3 DNA reads as TGTGCCAGCAGTCGAGGGGAGGGAGATACGCAGTATTTT.

CDR3 sequence: CASSQDRNRGSEAFF. The CDR3 coding sequence is TGCGCCAGCAGCCAAGATCGTAACAGGGGTTCTGAAGCTTTCTTT. The chain joins TRBV4-1 to TRBJ1-1; 7 bases map to TRBD1. CDR3 length: 15 residues. The V gene end was trimmed by 0 bases and the J gene end by 6 bases; junction bases not matched to a gene: 7. Germline CDR1 reads MGHRA; CDR2 reads YSYEKL.

The chain uses TRBV28 and TRBJ2-5; D may be TRBD1 (6 bases). V was shortened by 1 base and J by 7 bases, with 10 bases between the two germline ends. The germline V gene encodes CDR1 MDHEN and CDR2 SYDVKM. The CDR3 contains 13 residues. The CDR3 DNA follows: TGTGCCAGCAGTTTATCCCGAGGGGGGACCCAGTACTTC. It yields the protein CASSLSRGGTQYF. The variable domain in full, with the rest retrieved from reference TRBV28 and TRBJ2-5, is DVKVTQSSRYLVKRTGEKVFLECVQDMDHENMFWYRQDPGLGLRLIYFSYDVKMKEKGDIPEGYSVSREKKERFSLILESASTNQTSMYLCASSLSRGGTQYFGPGTRLLVL.

V usage is TRBV9 and J usage is TRBJ1-1; D is unclear. This CDR3 region has 13 residues. Germline CDR1 SGDLS, CDR2 YYNGEE. Trimming stripped 3 bases from V and 4 bases from J, with 10 bases between. The CDR3 loop is CASSEHIVTEAFF. As DNA, the CDR3 is TGTGCCAGCAGCGAGCACATTGTCACTGAAGCTTTCTTT.

V is TRBV29-1 and J is TRBJ2-7; D perhaps matches TRBD2 (5 bases). The CDR3 contains 11 residues. V dropped 4 bases and J dropped 2 bases, with 6 bases sitting between them. CDR1 and CDR2 from the germline V gene are SQVTM and ANQGSEA. The CDR3 DNA sequence: TGCAGCGTTGCCGGGACCTACGAGCAGTACTTC. Translated: CSVAGTYEQYF.

This clone appeared once. The V gene is TRBV6-2 or TRBV6-3, the J gene TRBJ1-1, with a possible D match to TRBD1 (6 bases). Trimming pared 5 bases from V and 3 bases from J, leaving 16 bases between. The CDR3 runs to 15 residues. The germline V gene encodes CDR1 MNHEY and CDR2 SVGEGT. Here the CDR3 reads CASSHRPQGYTEAFF. CDR3 sequence (DNA): TGTGCCAGCAGTCATCGTCCACAGGGATACACTGAAGCTTTCTTT.

V is TRBV18 and J is TRBJ2-3; a weak D match, TRBD2 (5 bases). The germline CDR1 and CDR2 sequences are KGHSH and LQKENI. The CDR3 runs to 16 residues. V lost 2 bases to trimming and J lost 2 bases, with 14 bases between them. CDR3: CASSPLGETLTDTQYF. The CDR3 DNA reads as TGTGCCAGCTCACCATTGGGAGAGACTCTCACAGATACGCAGTATTTT. Full variable domain (rest looked up from reference TRBV18 and TRBJ2-3): NAGVMQNPRHLVRRRGQEARLRCSPMKGHSHVYWYRQLPEEGLKFMVYLQKENIIDESGMPKERFSAEFPKEGPSILRIQQVVRGDSAAYFCASSPLGETLTDTQYFGPGTRLTVL.

The chain couples TRBV5-6 to TRBJ1-1; 8 nucleotides agree with TRBD1. V lost 2 bases and J lost 5; bases outside the gene matches: 5. This CDR3 has 14 residues. Per germline, CDR1 SGHDT and CDR2 YYEEEE. The CDR3 is CASSFPDRATEAFF. Written as DNA, the CDR3 is TGTGCCAGCAGCTTTCCGGACAGGGCAACTGAAGCTTTCTTT. Full variable domain (outside the CDR3, taken from reference TRBV5-6 and TRBJ1-1): DAGVTQSPTHLIKTRGQQVTLRCSPKSGHDTVSWYQQALGQGPQFIFQYYEEEERQRGNFPDRFSGHQFPNYSSELNVNALLLGDSALYLCASSFPDRATEAFFGQGTRLTVV.

V and J are TRBV11-2 and TRBJ2-1; 7 bases agree with TRBD1. This CDR3 region has 15 residues. V trimming: 7 bases; J trimming: 4 bases; junction bases outside the gene matches: 10. CDR1 is SGHAT, CDR2 FQNNGV, per germline. The CDR3, as DNA: TGTGCCAGCACCCCGGCGCAGGGGGAGTACAATGAGCAGTTCTTC. As protein: CASTPAQGEYNEQFF.

The chain couples TRBV6-5 to TRBJ1-3; 7 bases are a match to TRBD1. The V and J ends lost 6 bases and 4 bases, in that order; junction bases with no gene match: 6. Germline CDR1 and CDR2: MNHEY and SVGAGI. CDR3 length: 14 amino acids. The DNA of the CDR3 is TGTGCCAGCAGAGACAGGGTACGAGGAAACACCATATATTTT. Translated: CASRDRVRGNTIYF.

This sequence joins TRBV28 and TRBJ2-2; D gene ambiguous. The V end was cut by 3 bases, the J end by 3 bases, with 11 bases between. This CDR3 is 15 amino acids long. CDR1 and CDR2 (germline): MDHEN, SYDVKM. The CDR3 nucleotides read TGTGCCAGCAGTTTGGTAGGGTTGGACACCGGGGAGCTGTTTTTT. This sequence encodes CASSLVGLDTGELFF.

J is TRBJ1-2 and V is TRBV28; 9 bases map to TRBD1. CDR3 size: 14 residues. The J segment lost 8 bases and the V segment lost 1 base, leaving 5 bases of the junction unmatched. Germline-derived CDR1 and CDR2 are MDHEN and SYDVKM. The CDR3 spells CASSLLRQGDGYTF. The CDR3 region has the DNA TGTGCCAGCAGTTTATTGAGACAGGGGGACGGCTACACCTTC.

The chain uses TRBV7-8 and TRBJ2-1; D perhaps matches TRBD2 (6 bases). The V gene's germline CDR1 is SGHVS and CDR2 FQNEAQ. The CDR3 consists of 14 residues. Trimming removed 1 base at V and 4 bases at J, with 8 bases between. CDR3 sequence: CASSLVAAYNEQFF. The CDR3 DNA follows: TGTGCCAGCAGCTTAGTAGCGGCGTACAATGAGCAGTTCTTC.

This clone appeared a few times. The rearrangement links TRBV11-2 to TRBJ1-2, with a possible D match to TRBD1 (5 bases). Germline assignment: CDR1 SGHAT and CDR2 FQNNGV. This CDR3 spans 16 amino acids. Trimming stripped 2 bases from V and 8 bases from J, with 21 bases between. This CDR3 reads CASSLPGLRARHGYTF. CDR3 DNA: TGTGCCAGCAGCTTACCAGGGTTAAGGGCGCGGCACGGCTACACCTTC.

This chain joins TRBV19 and TRBJ2-1; TRBD2 aligns across 8 bases. The CDR3 loop spans 15 amino acids. Germline CDR1 is LNHDA and CDR2 is SQIVND (reference sequence). The J segment lost 3 bases and the V segment lost 4 bases, leaving 5 bases of the junction unmatched. CDR3 nucleotide sequence: TGTGCCAGTAGTAAAACTAGCGGAGTCTACAATGAGCAGTTCTTC. Protein sequence: CASSKTSGVYNEQFF. Filled out from reference TRBV19 and TRBJ2-1, the complete variable domain reads DGGITQSPKYLFRKEGQNVTLSCEQNLNHDAMYWYRQDPGQGLRLIYYSQIVNDFQKGDIAEGYSVSREKKESFPLTVTSAQKNPTAFYLCASSKTSGVYNEQFFGPGTRLTVL.

The chain is built from TRBV4-1 and TRBJ2-1; 14 positions match TRBD2. CDR3 length: 17 amino acids. Germline V gene data show CDR1 as MGHRA and CDR2 as YSYEKL. After removal of 4 bases from V and 2 bases from J, the junction contained 4 bases not matched to a gene. Here the CDR3 DNA reads TGCGCCAGCAGCCCCGGGACTAGCGGGAGACCCTACAATGAGCAGTTCTTC. Translation: CASSPGTSGRPYNEQFF.

This clone was picked up a small number of times. The rearrangement links TRBV5-6 to TRBJ1-1; no firm D call. Trimming cost V 4 bases and J 7 bases, with 11 bases left between them. The CDR3 spans 12 residues. Germline V gene lookup returns CDR1 SGHDT and CDR2 YYEEEE. As DNA, the CDR3 is TGTGCCAGCAGCCCCTACAAGAGTGAAGCTTTCTTT. It translates to CASSPYKSEAFF. The complete variable domain, with remaining parts taken from reference TRBV5-6 and TRBJ1-1, reads DAGVTQSPTHLIKTRGQQVTLRCSPKSGHDTVSWYQQALGQGPQFIFQYYEEEERQRGNFPDRFSGHQFPNYSSELNVNALLLGDSALYLCASSPYKSEAFFGQGTRLTVV.

This clone was seen once. The chain carries TRBV5-1 and TRBJ2-1, with 12 bases identical to TRBD2. The V and J ends lost 4 bases and 6 bases, in that order; junction bases with no gene match: 8. CDR1 and CDR2 (germline): SGHRS, YFSETQ. The CDR3 has 16 residues. The CDR3 reads CASSPRTSGTGNEQFF. CDR3 DNA: TGCGCCAGCAGCCCTAGGACTAGCGGGACAGGCAATGAGCAGTTCTTC.

The chain couples TRBV11-3 to TRBJ1-1; D unresolved. The germline CDR1 and CDR2 sequences are SGHNT and YENEEA. This CDR3 is built from 13 residues. Deletions cut 1 base from V and 1 base from J, with 4 bases between. The CDR3 DNA is TGTGCCAGCAGCTTAGGTCGGAACACTGAAGCTTTCTTT. This codes for CASSLGRNTEAFF.

The chain couples TRBV28 to TRBJ1-5, with D possibly being TRBD1 (6 bases). The germline V gene encodes CDR1 MDHEN and CDR2 SYDVKM. Trimming took off 3 bases at V and 7 bases at J, with 10 bases between the two ends. The length of the CDR3 is 13 residues. CDR3 sequence reads: CASSFRRGQPQHF. The CDR3 bases are TGTGCCAGCAGTTTCCGCAGGGGCCAGCCCCAGCATTTT.

The V call is TRBV6-2 or TRBV6-3, the J call TRBJ1-4; unclear D gene. Germline loops: CDR1 MNHEY, CDR2 SVGEGT. The CDR3 is made up of 14 amino acids. V dropped 1 base and J dropped 8 bases, with 11 bases sitting between them. The DNA for the CDR3 is TGTGCCAGCAGTTACTATAACATGAGGGAAAAACTGTTTTTT. This codes for CASSYYNMREKLFF.

In this sample, this clone turned up once. The chain links TRBV6-5 to TRBJ2-7, with D maybe TRBD1 (6 bases). The CDR3 has 13 amino acids. Germline lookup yields CDR1 MNHEY and CDR2 SVGAGI. V was pared by 4 bases and J by 3 bases, with 10 bases between. This chain's CDR3 is CASSSGQYYEQYF. CDR3 bases: TGTGCCAGCAGTTCTGGACAGTACTACGAGCAGTACTTC.

This clone is a singleton in its sample. V usage is TRBV28 and J usage is TRBJ2-6, with D hard to call. V was pared by 7 bases and J by 2 bases, with 24 bases between. The CDR3 length is 19 residues. Germline CDR1 is MDHEN and CDR2 is SYDVKM. The CDR3 sequence is CASNNLPARGGPGANVLTF. The CDR3 nucleotides read TGTGCCAGCAACAACCTCCCTGCCCGAGGTGGACCTGGGGCCAACGTCCTGACTTTC.